This TCR beta chain is drawn from a study of T cell responses to AZD1222 COVID-19 vaccine. Germline CDR1 and CDR2: LGHNA and YNFKEQ. V shed 0 bases and J 8 bases; nucleotides not matched to a gene: 7. The CDR3 covers 15 residues. Measured with immunoSEQ multiplex PCR; TCRdb has only the in-frame clones, and not every one. The sample yields 140,000 to 150,000 clones, around 88% seen once. The source of this sequence is an adult in good health. V gene TRBV4-2 combines with J gene TRBJ1-2, with 9 bases fitting TRBD1. The sequencing here drew on peripheral blood, taken on day 0 of AZD1222 vaccination. The CDR3 protein is CASSQEGTGSRGYTF. DNA for the CDR3: TGTGCCAGCAGCCAAGAGGGGACAGGGTCGAGGGGCTACACCTTC.